These T cell receptor beta chains were read from a single sample in a study of cytomegalovirus exposure and HLA in healthy donors. Using immunoSEQ multiplex PCR, the repertoire was profiled, and TCRdb retains in-frame clones only, with some absent. The data show some 120,000 clones, about 72% seen once. Specimen: PBMCs. The receptors shown here come from a man between 25 and 39 years old in good health and CMV-seropositive. Each CDR3 is given with its conserved first and last residue. D genes are given only for firm matches. Clone size is given for some rows only: seen once, a few or many times, or a class if the clone is expanded.

J gene	clone size	V gene	D gene	CDR3 DNA	CDR3 protein
TRBJ2-7	-	TRBV5-1	TRBD2	TGCGCCAGCAGCTTGTTCCCGCGGGAGGTCTCCTACGAGCAGTACTTC	CASSLFPREVSYEQYF
TRBJ1-6	-	TRBV9	-	TGTGCCAGCAGCGTAGGACAGTACTCACCCCTCCACTTT	CASSVGQYSPLHF
TRBJ2-7	few	TRBV11-2	-	TGTGCCAGCAGCTTAGACTTCCCTAGCTCCTACGAGCAGTACTTC	CASSLDFPSSYEQYF
TRBJ2-7	-	TRBV7-8	TRBD2	TGTGCCAGCAGCTTAGCTCGTCGGGCTAGCGGCTCCTACGAGCAGTACTTC	CASSLARRASGSYEQYF
TRBJ2-1	-	TRBV30	TRBD2	TGTGCCTGGACGCGGGGGGCCTACAATGAGCAGTTCTTC	CAWTRGAYNEQFF
TRBJ1-1	few	TRBV29-1	-	TGCAGCGGTAGGGGACAACTCAACACTGAAGCTTTCTTT	CSGRGQLNTEAFF
TRBJ2-7	-	TRBV18	TRBD2	TGTGCCAGCTCACGCGGACTAGCGGGACCTCCCGAGCAGTACTTC	CASSRGLAGPPEQYF
TRBJ1-2	-	TRBV12-5	TRBD1	TGTGCTAGTGCCACACCGGGACAGGGTTTCGGCTACACCTTC	CASATPGQGFGYTF
TRBJ1-5	-	TRBV2	-	TGTGCCAGCAGTGGGGAAGGGGGGGTAGGCCAGCCCCAGCATTTT	CASSGEGGVGQPQHF
TRBJ2-7	-	TRBV5-1	-	TGCGCCAGCAGCGAGGCCAGTCCCTACGAGCAGTACTTC	CASSEASPYEQYF
TRBJ2-5	-	TRBV4-1	-	TGCGCCAGCAGCCAGGCGACAGGTTCAGAGACCCAGTACTTC	CASSQATGSETQYF
TRBJ2-7	-	TRBV7-9	-	TGTGCCAGCAGCTTATTGGCGGTATCCTACGAGCAGTACTTC	CASSLLAVSYEQYF
TRBJ2-5	-	TRBV27	-	TGTGCCAGCAGTTTCTCCTCGGCGGCGCAAGAGACCCAGTACTTC	CASSFSSAAQETQYF
TRBJ2-3	-	TRBV10-3	TRBD2	TGTGCCACCGGAATGCCTACTAGCGGACTGAGCACAGATACGCAGTATTTT	CATGMPTSGLSTDTQYF
TRBJ2-7	-	TRBV7-9	TRBD2	TGTGCTAGCAGCTTAGGGGCCATGCCGGGAGGGCAGTACTTC	CASSLGAMPGGQYF
TRBJ2-7	-	TRBV9	-	TGTGCCAGCAGCCCACAGACTAGATTTGACGAGCAGTACTTC	CASSPQTRFDEQYF
TRBJ2-5	-	TRBV7-8	TRBD2	TGTGCCAGCAGCCCTAGCGGGATAGAGACCCAGTACTTC	CASSPSGIETQYF
TRBJ1-6	-	TRBV6-1	-	TGTGCCAGCAGTCCCCCTCTGAATAGACCCCTCCACTTT	CASSPPLNRPLHF
TRBJ1-6	-	TRBV6-1	-	TGTGCCAGCAGTGAAGTACGGGGTTCTTATTCACCCCTCCACTTT	CASSEVRGSYSPLHF
TRBJ1-4	medium-sized	TRBV4-2	TRBD1	TGTGCCAGCAGCCAAGAGTCCGGGACAGGCAATGAAAAACTGTTTTTT	CASSQESGTGNEKLFF
TRBJ2-7	-	TRBV5-5	TRBD2	TGTGCCAGCAGCCCGGCGGTACAGCGGGATGTAGCGCAGTACTTC	CASSPAVQRDVAQYF
TRBJ2-7	-	TRBV28	TRBD2	TGTGCCAGCAGTCTAACGGGGACTACCTACGAGCAGTACTTC	CASSLTGTTYEQYF
TRBJ2-7	-	TRBV6-5	-	TGTGCCAGCAGTTACGTTTGGGAGTCTCGACCCTACGAGCAGTACTTC	CASSYVWESRPYEQYF
TRBJ2-7	-	TRBV11-3	TRBD2	TGTGCCAGCAGCGTGGGACTAGTCGCCTTGGATGAGCAGTACTTC	CASSVGLVALDEQYF
TRBJ2-5	-	TRBV12-5	TRBD1	TGTGCTAGTGGACGGGGACAGCAAGAGACCCAGTACTTC	CASGRGQQETQYF
TRBJ2-6	-	TRBV5-1	-	TGCGCCAGCAGCTTGGGTATCAGTCCCTCTTCTGGGGCCAACGTCCTGACTTTC	CASSLGISPSSGANVLTF
TRBJ2-3	few	TRBV11-3	TRBD2	TGTGCCAGCAGCTTAGATCGTGAAGCGGGGATGAGGCAGTATTTT	CASSLDREAGMRQYF
TRBJ1-1	-	TRBV2	-	TGTGCCAGCAGTTTATACATGAACACTGAAGCTTTCTTT	CASSLYMNTEAFF
TRBJ2-7	once	TRBV29-1	TRBD1	TGCAGCGTTGTCTCGGACAGGGTGCCTGAACAACAGTACTTC	CSVVSDRVPEQQYF
TRBJ2-1	few	TRBV5-6	-	TGTGCCAGCAGGCGGGACAGCAATGAGCAGTTCTTC	CASRRDSNEQFF
TRBJ2-2	-	TRBV9	-	TGTGCCAGCAGCGTAGTACGGGGCACCGGGGAGCTGTTTTTT	CASSVVRGTGELFF
TRBJ2-4	once	TRBV11-2	TRBD2	TGTGCCAGCAGCTTCGGGACTAGTAACATTCAGTACTTC	CASSFGTSNIQYF
TRBJ2-2	-	TRBV9	TRBD1	TGTGCCAGCAGCGTTGCCGGGACAGGGGGAGGAACCGGGGAGCTGTTTTTT	CASSVAGTGGGTGELFF
TRBJ2-1	-	TRBV27	TRBD1	TGTGCCAGCAGTAAGGACAGGGAGTATGAGCAGTTCTTC	CASSKDREYEQFF
TRBJ1-3	-	TRBV7-9	-	TGTTCCAGCAGCTTAGTTGGTCCCAGCTCTGGAAACACCATATATTTT	CSSSLVGPSSGNTIYF
TRBJ1-1	-	TRBV2	-	TGTGCCAGCAGTGAATGGGGCAGCAACACTGAAGCTTTCTTT	CASSEWGSNTEAFF
TRBJ2-5	few	TRBV5-1	TRBD1	TGCGCCAGCAGCGAGGGGGCAAACGGAGAGACCCAGTACTTC	CASSEGANGETQYF
TRBJ2-3	-	TRBV6-5	TRBD2	TGTGCCAGCAGTTCCCTAGCGGGAGTGCGGGAAGATACGCAGTATTTT	CASSSLAGVREDTQYF
TRBJ1-2	-	TRBV5-4	TRBD1	TGTGCCAGCAGCCCCAAGGACAGGGTGGGCGGCTACACCTTC	CASSPKDRVGGYTF
TRBJ1-1	-	TRBV7-9	-	TGTGCCAGCAGCCCTATTTTCACTGAAGCTTTCTTT	CASSPIFTEAFF
TRBJ2-7	-	TRBV7-4	-	TGTGCCAGCAGCTCACTATACGAGCAGTACTTC	CASSSLYEQYF
TRBJ2-3	-	TRBV4-3	TRBD2	TGCGCCAGCAGCCACCCGAAAGGGACTAGCGGGAGTGCGCATACGCAGTATTTT	CASSHPKGTSGSAHTQYF